Reported below is one T cell receptor beta chain. The antigen is unknown. The data stem from a study of pediatric ulcerative colitis. Whole-study context: Ulcerative colitis patients had pancolitis or left-sided colitis, with confirming histology. General observations from the study: Clonal expansions reduced rectal repertoire diversity in acute severe colitis. Ulcerative colitis patients shared more blood-rectal clones than controls.

Profiling relied on immunoSEQ multiplex PCR, and the TCRdb table lists in-frame clones only, not all of them. The data show around 18,000 clones, 70% to 85% seen once. Rectal tissue came from one to two pinch biopsies taken at colonoscopy. The diagnostic colonoscopy in ulcerative colitis patients preceded any immunosuppressive treatment. CDR3 size: 16 residues. CDR1 GTSNPN and CDR2 SVGIG come from the germline V gene (reference sequence). V lost 3 bases to trimming and J lost 2 bases; unmatched junction nucleotides: 5. This chain links TRBV30 with TRBJ2-3; 13 nucleotides line up with TRBD2. The source of this sequence is a boy younger than 18 with moderate ulcerative colitis. Input material: gut tissue. The CDR3 coding sequence is TGTGCCTGGAGCGAGGGGACTAGCGGGGACACAGATACGCAGTATTTT. Protein sequence: CAWSEGTSGDTDTQYF.